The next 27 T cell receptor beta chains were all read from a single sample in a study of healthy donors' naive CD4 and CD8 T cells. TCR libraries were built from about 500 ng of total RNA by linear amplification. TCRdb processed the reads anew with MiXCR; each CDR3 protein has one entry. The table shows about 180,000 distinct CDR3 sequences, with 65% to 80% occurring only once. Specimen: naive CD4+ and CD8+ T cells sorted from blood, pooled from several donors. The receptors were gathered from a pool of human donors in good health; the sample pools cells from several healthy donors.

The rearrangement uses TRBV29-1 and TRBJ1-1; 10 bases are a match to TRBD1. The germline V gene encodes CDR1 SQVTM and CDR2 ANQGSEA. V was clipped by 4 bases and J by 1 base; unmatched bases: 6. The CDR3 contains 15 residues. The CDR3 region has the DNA TGCAGCGTTGGAATGACAGGGGGCCGGAACACTGAAGCTTTCTTT. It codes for CSVGMTGGRNTEAFF.

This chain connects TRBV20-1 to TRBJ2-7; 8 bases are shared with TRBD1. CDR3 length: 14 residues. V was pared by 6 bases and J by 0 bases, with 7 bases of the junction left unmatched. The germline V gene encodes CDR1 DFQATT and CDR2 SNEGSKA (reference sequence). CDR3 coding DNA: TGCAGTGCAGTACGGGGACAGGCCTCCTACGAGCAGTACTTC. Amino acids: CSAVRGQASYEQYF.

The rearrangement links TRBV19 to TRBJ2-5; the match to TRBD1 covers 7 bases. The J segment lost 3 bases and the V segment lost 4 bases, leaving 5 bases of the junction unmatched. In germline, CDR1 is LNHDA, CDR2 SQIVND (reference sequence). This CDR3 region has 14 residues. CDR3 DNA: TGTGCCAGTAGTAAGCCGGGACAGAAAGAGACCCAGTACTTC. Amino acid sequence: CASSKPGQKETQYF.

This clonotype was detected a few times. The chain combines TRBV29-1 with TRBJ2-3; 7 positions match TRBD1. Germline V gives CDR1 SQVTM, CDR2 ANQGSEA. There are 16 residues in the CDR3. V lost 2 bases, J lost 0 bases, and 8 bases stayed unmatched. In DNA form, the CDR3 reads TGCAGCGTTGAATCGGCTAGGGACAGAAGCACAGATACGCAGTATTTT. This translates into CSVESARDRSTDTQYF.

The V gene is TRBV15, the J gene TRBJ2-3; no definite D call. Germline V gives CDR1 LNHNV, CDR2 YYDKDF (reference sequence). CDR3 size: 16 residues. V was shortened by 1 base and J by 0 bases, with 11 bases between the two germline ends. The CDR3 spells CATSRVGRSSTDTQYF. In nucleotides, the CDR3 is TGTGCCACCAGCAGAGTCGGACGATCTAGCACAGATACGCAGTATTTT. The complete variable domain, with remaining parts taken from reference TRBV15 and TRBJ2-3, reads DAMVIQNPRYQVTQFGKPVTLSCSQTLNHNVMYWYQQKSSQAPKLLFHYYDKDFNNEADTPDNFQSRRPNTSFCFLDIRSPGLGDTAMYLCATSRVGRSSTDTQYFGPGTRLTVL.

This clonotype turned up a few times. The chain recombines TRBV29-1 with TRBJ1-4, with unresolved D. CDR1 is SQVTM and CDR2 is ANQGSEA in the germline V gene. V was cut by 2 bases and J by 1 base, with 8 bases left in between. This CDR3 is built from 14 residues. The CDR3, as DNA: TGCAGCGTTGAAATCGGGTTAACTAATGAAAAACTGTTTTTT. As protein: CSVEIGLTNEKLFF.

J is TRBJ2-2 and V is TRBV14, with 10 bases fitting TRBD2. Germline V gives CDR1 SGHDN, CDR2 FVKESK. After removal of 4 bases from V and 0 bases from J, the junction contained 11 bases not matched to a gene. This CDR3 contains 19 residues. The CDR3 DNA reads TGTGCCAGCAGCCGACAGAGGCTAGCGGGGGCCGCGAACACCGGGGAGCTGTTTTTT. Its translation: CASSRQRLAGAANTGELFF.

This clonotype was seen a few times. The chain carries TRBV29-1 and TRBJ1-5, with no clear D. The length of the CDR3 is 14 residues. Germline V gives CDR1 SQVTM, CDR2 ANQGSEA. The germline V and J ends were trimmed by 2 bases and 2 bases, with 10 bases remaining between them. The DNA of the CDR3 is TGCAGCGTTGAAACGGGGTTTGGCAATCAGCCCCAGCATTTT. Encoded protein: CSVETGFGNQPQHF.

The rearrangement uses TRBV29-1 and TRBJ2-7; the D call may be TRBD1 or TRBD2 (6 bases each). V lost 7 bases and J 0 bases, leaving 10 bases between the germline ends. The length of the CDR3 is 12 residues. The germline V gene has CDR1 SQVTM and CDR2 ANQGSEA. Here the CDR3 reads CSGGDTSYEQYF. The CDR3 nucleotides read TGCAGCGGGGGGGACACCTCCTACGAGCAGTACTTC.

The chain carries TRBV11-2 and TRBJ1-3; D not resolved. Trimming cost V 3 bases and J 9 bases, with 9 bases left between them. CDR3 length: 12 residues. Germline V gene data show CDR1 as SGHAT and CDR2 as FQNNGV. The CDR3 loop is CASSFKNGTIYF. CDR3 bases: TGTGCCAGCAGCTTCAAGAACGGCACCATATATTTT. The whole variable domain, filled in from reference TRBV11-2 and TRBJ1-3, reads EAGVAQSPRYKIIEKRQSVAFWCNPISGHATLYWYQQILGQGPKLLIQFQNNGVVDDSQLPKDRFSAERLKGVDSTLKIQPAKLEDSAVYLCASSFKNGTIYFGEGSWLTVV.

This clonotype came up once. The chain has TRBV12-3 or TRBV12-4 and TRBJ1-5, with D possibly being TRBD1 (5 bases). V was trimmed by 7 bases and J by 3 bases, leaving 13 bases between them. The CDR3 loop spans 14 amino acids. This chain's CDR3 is CASNEDTLNQPQHF. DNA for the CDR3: TGTGCCAGCAACGAGGACACCCTCAATCAGCCCCAGCATTTT.

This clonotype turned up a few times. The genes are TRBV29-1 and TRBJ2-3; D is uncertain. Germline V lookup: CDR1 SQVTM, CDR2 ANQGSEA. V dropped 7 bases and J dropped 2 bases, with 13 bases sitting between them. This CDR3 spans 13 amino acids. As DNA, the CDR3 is TGCAGCGCTGCGCGAGGAGCCACAGATACGCAGTATTTT. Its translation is CSAARGATDTQYF.

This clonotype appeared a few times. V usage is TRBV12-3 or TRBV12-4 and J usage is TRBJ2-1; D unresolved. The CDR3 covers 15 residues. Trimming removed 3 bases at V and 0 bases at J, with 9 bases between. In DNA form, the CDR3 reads TGTGCCAGCAGTTTGGAGCGTATCTCCTACAATGAGCAGTTCTTC. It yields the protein CASSLERISYNEQFF.

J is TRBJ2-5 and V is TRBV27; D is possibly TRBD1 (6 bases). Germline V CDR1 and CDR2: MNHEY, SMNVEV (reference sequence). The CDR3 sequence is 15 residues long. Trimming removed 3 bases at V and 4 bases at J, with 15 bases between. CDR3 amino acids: CASSLQGFVGETQYF. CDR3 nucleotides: TGTGCCAGCAGTTTGCAGGGGTTTGTAGGAGAGACCCAGTACTTC.

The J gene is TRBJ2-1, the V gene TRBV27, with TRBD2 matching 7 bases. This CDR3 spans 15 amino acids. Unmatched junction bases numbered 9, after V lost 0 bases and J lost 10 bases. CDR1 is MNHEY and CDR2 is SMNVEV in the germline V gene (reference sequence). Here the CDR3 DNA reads TGTGCCAGCAGTTTATCCCAAGCGGGATGGGTGGAGCAGTTCTTC. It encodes CASSLSQAGWVEQFF.

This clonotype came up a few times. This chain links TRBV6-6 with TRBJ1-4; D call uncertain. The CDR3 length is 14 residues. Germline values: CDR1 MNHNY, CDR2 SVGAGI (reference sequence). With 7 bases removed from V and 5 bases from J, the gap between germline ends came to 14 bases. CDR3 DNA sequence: TGTGCCAGCATTTCCGGGAACCCCAATGAAAAACTGTTTTTT. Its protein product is CASISGNPNEKLFF.

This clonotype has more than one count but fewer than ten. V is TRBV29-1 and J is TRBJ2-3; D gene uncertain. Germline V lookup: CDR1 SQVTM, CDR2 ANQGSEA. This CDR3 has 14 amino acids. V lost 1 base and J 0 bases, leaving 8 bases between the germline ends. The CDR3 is CSVEGSASTDTQYF. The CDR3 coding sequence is TGCAGCGTTGAAGGGTCTGCTAGCACAGATACGCAGTATTTT.

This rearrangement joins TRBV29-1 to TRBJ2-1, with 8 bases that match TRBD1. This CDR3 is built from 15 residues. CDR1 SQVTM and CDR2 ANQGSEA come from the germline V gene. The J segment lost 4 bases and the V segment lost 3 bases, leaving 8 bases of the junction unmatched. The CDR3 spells CSVDTARGQYNEQFF. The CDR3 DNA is TGCAGCGTTGATACGGCCAGGGGGCAATACAATGAGCAGTTCTTC.

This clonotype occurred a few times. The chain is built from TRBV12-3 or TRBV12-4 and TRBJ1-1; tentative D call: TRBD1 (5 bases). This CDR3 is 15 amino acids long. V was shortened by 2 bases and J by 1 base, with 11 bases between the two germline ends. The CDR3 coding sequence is TGTGCCAGCAGTTTATTTACAGGACCGAACACTGAAGCTTTCTTT. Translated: CASSLFTGPNTEAFF.

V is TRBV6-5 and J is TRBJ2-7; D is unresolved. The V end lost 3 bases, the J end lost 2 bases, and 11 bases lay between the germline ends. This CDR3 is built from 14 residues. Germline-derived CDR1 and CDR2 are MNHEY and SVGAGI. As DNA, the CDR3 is TGTGCCAGCAGTTATACTGGCGGCACCTACGAGCAGTACTTC. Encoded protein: CASSYTGGTYEQYF.

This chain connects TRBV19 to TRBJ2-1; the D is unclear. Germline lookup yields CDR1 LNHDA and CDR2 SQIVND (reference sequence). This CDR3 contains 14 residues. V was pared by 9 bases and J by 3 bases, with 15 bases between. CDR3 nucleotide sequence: TGTGCCAGCACCGTAGCCTTCGACTACAATGAGCAGTTCTTC. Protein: CASTVAFDYNEQFF.

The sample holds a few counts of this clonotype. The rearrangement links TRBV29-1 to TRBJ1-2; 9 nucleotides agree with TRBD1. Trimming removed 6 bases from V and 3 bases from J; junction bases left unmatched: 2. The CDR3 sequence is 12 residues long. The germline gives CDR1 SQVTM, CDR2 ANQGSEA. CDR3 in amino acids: CSVRTGDYGYTF. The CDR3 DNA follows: TGCAGCGTACGGACAGGGGACTATGGCTACACCTTC.

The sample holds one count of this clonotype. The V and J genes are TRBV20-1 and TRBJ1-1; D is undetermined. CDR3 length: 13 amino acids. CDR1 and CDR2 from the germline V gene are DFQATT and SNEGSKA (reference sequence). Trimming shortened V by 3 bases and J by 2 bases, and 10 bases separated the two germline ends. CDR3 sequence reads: CSASMAENTEAFF. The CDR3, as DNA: TGCAGTGCTAGTATGGCCGAAAACACTGAAGCTTTCTTT.

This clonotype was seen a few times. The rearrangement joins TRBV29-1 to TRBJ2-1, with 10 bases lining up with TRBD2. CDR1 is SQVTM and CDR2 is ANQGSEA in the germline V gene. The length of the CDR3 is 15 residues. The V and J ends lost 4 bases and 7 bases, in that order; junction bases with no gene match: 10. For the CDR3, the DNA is TGCAGCGTTGGTCAACGACTAGCGGGCCTTAATGAGCAGTTCTTC. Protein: CSVGQRLAGLNEQFF.

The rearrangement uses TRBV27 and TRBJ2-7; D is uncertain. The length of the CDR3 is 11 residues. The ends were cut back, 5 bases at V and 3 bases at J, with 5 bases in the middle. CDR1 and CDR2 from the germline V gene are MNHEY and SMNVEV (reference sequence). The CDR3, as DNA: TGTGCCAGCAGTCACCTCTACGAGCAGTACTTC. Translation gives CASSHLYEQYF.

The CDR3, as DNA: TGTGCCAGCAGCTTGGCACGTGCAAGCTCCTACGAGCAGTACTTC. Translating it yields CASSLARASSYEQYF. The V call is TRBV5-6, the J call TRBJ2-7; D is unresolved. Trimming took 0 bases from V and 0 from J, leaving 10 bases between them. Germline CDR1 SGHDT, CDR2 YYEEEE. The CDR3 extends over 15 amino acids.

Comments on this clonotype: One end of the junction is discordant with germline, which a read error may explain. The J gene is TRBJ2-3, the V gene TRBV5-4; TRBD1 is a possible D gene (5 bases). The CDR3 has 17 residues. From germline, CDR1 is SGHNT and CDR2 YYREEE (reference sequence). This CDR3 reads CASSLKGLGAPTGTQYF. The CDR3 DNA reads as TGTGCCAGCAGCTTGAAGGGGTTAGGGGCCCCCACAGGTACGCAGTATTTT.